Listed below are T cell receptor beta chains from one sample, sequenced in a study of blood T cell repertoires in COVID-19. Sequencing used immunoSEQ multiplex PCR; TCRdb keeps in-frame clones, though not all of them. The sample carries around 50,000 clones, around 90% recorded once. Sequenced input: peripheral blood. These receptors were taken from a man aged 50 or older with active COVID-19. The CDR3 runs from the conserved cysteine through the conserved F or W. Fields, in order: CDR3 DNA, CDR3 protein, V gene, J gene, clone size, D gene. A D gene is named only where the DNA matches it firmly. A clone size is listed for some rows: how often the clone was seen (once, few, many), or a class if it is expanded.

CDR3nt: TGTGCCAGCAGCTTTTTCACCGACAGGGCACTGAGGTACGAGCAGTACTTC
CDR3aa: CASSFFTDRALRYEQYF
v_gene: TRBV7-9
j_gene: TRBJ2-7
abundance: NA
d_gene: TRBD1

CDR3nt: TGCGCCAGCAGCTTGATGGGACAGGTAGGAGAGACCCAGTACTTC
CDR3aa: CASSLMGQVGETQYF
v_gene: TRBV5-1
j_gene: TRBJ2-5
abundance: NA
d_gene: TRBD1

CDR3nt: TGTGCCAGCAGCCCCCGGGCGGGACAGGGAGGCGACGAGCAGTACTTC
CDR3aa: CASSPRAGQGGDEQYF
v_gene: TRBV3-1/TRBV3-2
j_gene: TRBJ2-7
abundance: NA
d_gene: TRBD1

CDR3nt: TGCAGCGTTGTGGCGGGAGGCAGGGGGGAGACCCAGTACTTC
CDR3aa: CSVVAGGRGETQYF
v_gene: TRBV29-1
j_gene: TRBJ2-5
abundance: once
d_gene: NA

CDR3nt: TGCGCCAGCAGCTTGGGCCCCCACCGACAGAACACTGAAGCTTTCTTT
CDR3aa: CASSLGPHRQNTEAFF
v_gene: TRBV5-1
j_gene: TRBJ1-1
abundance: NA
d_gene: NA

CDR3nt: TGTGCCAGCAGCCAAGAGATGGGAGGCCGCTCCTCCTATGGCTACACCTTC
CDR3aa: CASSQEMGGRSSYGYTF
v_gene: TRBV3-1/TRBV3-2
j_gene: TRBJ1-2
abundance: NA
d_gene: NA

CDR3nt: TGTGCCAGCAGTTACAGACAGGGGTACACCGGGGAGCTGTTTTTT
CDR3aa: CASSYRQGYTGELFF
v_gene: TRBV6-5
j_gene: TRBJ2-2
abundance: NA
d_gene: TRBD1

CDR3nt: TGTGCCACCAGGAGCCTCGGTGAGCAGTTCTTC
CDR3aa: CATRSLGEQFF
v_gene: TRBV24-1
j_gene: TRBJ2-1
abundance: NA
d_gene: NA

CDR3nt: TGCGCCAGCGCCCCTACGTACCAAGAGACCCAGTACTTC
CDR3aa: CASAPTYQETQYF
v_gene: TRBV4-1
j_gene: TRBJ2-5
abundance: NA
d_gene: NA

CDR3nt: TGTGCCAGCAGCGATGCGATGACTTCGGAGGGCTACACCTTC
CDR3aa: CASSDAMTSEGYTF
v_gene: TRBV9
j_gene: TRBJ1-2
abundance: NA
d_gene: NA

CDR3nt: TGTGCCAGCAGCCAGGAACGCGGGGGACTCATGGAAGATACGCAGTATTTT
CDR3aa: CASSQERGGLMEDTQYF
v_gene: TRBV5-4
j_gene: TRBJ2-3
abundance: NA
d_gene: TRBD2

CDR3nt: TGCGCCAGCCCCGGGGGGGCGTCAGCAGATACGCAGTATTTT
CDR3aa: CASPGGASADTQYF
v_gene: TRBV5-1
j_gene: TRBJ2-3
abundance: NA
d_gene: TRBD2

CDR3nt: TGTGCCAGTACCACCTCGGCGGCTAGCTATGGCTACACCTTC
CDR3aa: CASTTSAASYGYTF
v_gene: TRBV19
j_gene: TRBJ1-2
abundance: NA
d_gene: NA

CDR3nt: TGTGCCAGCAGGAACAGGGGGCCGAACACCGGGGAGCTGTTTTTT
CDR3aa: CASRNRGPNTGELFF
v_gene: TRBV27
j_gene: TRBJ2-2
abundance: NA
d_gene: TRBD1

CDR3nt: TGTGCCAGCAAGCCGGACAGCAACTCTGGAAACACCATATATTTT
CDR3aa: CASKPDSNSGNTIYF
v_gene: TRBV27
j_gene: TRBJ1-3
abundance: NA
d_gene: NA

CDR3nt: TGTGCCACCAGTGATCATTCTGCGACAGGGGGAAGGGGTCAGCCCCAGCATTTT
CDR3aa: CATSDHSATGGRGQPQHF
v_gene: TRBV24-1
j_gene: TRBJ1-5
abundance: NA
d_gene: TRBD1

CDR3nt: TGTGCCATCAGTGACCCCGGCTGGAGAAACATTCAGTACTTC
CDR3aa: CAISDPGWRNIQYF
v_gene: TRBV10-3
j_gene: TRBJ2-4
abundance: NA
d_gene: NA

CDR3nt: TGCGCCAGCAGGAAGACAGCTAGCACAGATACGCAGTATTTT
CDR3aa: CASRKTASTDTQYF
v_gene: TRBV5-1
j_gene: TRBJ2-3
abundance: NA
d_gene: NA

CDR3nt: TGCAGCGGGATTACAGGGGGCGGCTATGGCTACACCTTC
CDR3aa: CSGITGGGYGYTF
v_gene: TRBV29-1
j_gene: TRBJ1-2
abundance: NA
d_gene: TRBD1

CDR3nt: TGCGCCAGCAGTGAGTCCAGGGGACTAACCGGGGAGCTGTTTTTT
CDR3aa: CASSESRGLTGELFF
v_gene: TRBV10-1
j_gene: TRBJ2-2
abundance: NA
d_gene: NA

CDR3nt: TGTGCCAGCAGCCCTCAGGGTTCTGGTGAAAAACTGTTTTTT
CDR3aa: CASSPQGSGEKLFF
v_gene: TRBV7-2
j_gene: TRBJ1-4
abundance: NA
d_gene: NA

CDR3nt: TGTGCCAGCAGCTTGGGTCTGCCAGGACTCCAAACCCAGGATACGCAGTATTTT
CDR3aa: CASSLGLPGLQTQDTQYF
v_gene: TRBV5-5
j_gene: TRBJ2-3
abundance: NA
d_gene: NA

CDR3nt: TGTGCCAGCAGCTTAGCTACAACGAACACCGGGGAGCTGTTTTTT
CDR3aa: CASSLATTNTGELFF
v_gene: TRBV11-1
j_gene: TRBJ2-2
abundance: NA
d_gene: NA

CDR3nt: TGTGCCAGCAGCTTACAGGGGCGGACTGAAGCTTTCTTT
CDR3aa: CASSLQGRTEAFF
v_gene: TRBV6-5
j_gene: TRBJ1-1
abundance: NA
d_gene: TRBD1